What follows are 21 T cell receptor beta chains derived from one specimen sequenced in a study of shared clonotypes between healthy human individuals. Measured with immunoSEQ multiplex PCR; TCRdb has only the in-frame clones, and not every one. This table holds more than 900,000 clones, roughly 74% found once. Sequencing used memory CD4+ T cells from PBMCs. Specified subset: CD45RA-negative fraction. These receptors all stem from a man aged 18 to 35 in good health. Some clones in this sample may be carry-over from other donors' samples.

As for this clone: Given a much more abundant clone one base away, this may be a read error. CDR3 residues: CARSQDRYEQYF. The CDR3 DNA reads TGTGCCCGGTCGCAGGACCGCTACGAGCAGTACTTC. The chain joins TRBV30 to TRBJ2-7; D call uncertain. The germline gives CDR1 GTSNPN, CDR2 SVGIG (reference sequence). V was pared by 8 bases and J by 3 bases, with 14 bases between. This CDR3 spans 12 amino acids.

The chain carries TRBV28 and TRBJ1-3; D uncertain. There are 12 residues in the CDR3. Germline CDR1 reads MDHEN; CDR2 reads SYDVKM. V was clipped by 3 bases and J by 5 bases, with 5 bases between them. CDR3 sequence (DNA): TGTGCCAGCAGTTTCCATAGAAACACCATATATTTT. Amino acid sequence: CASSFHRNTIYF.

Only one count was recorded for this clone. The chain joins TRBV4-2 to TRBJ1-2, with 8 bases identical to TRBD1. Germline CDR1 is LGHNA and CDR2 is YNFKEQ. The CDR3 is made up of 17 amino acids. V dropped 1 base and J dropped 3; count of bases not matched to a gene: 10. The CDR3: CASSQGGVRQGHYGYTF. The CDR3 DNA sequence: TGTGCCAGCAGCCAAGGGGGGGTCCGACAGGGGCACTATGGCTACACCTTC.

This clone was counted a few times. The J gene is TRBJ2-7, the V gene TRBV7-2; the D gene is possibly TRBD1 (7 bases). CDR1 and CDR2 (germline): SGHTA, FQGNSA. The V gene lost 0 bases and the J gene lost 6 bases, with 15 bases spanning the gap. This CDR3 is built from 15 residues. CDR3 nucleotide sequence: TGTGCCAGCAGCTTAGCGTTAGCAGGGGGGATCGAGCAGTACTTC. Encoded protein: CASSLALAGGIEQYF.

The CDR3 nucleotides are TGTGCCACCACTCCGGGACAGGGCCACAACGAGCAGTACTTC. It yields the protein CATTPGQGHNEQYF. V usage is TRBV10-3 and J usage is TRBJ2-7, with 9 bases matching TRBD1. The J segment lost 5 bases and the V segment lost 10 bases, leaving 12 bases of the junction unmatched. The CDR3 sequence is 14 residues long. Germline CDR1 ENHRY, CDR2 SYGVKD.

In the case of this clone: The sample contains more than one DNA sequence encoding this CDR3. The CDR3 loop reads CASSQDPLNYGYTF. DNA for the CDR3: TGCGCCAGCAGCCAAGATCCCTTGAACTATGGCTACACCTTC. The chain joins TRBV4-3 to TRBJ1-2; the D is unclear. The germline V gene encodes CDR1 LGHNA and CDR2 YSLEER. This CDR3 region has 14 residues. V shed 0 bases and J shed 2 bases, with 7 bases lying between them.

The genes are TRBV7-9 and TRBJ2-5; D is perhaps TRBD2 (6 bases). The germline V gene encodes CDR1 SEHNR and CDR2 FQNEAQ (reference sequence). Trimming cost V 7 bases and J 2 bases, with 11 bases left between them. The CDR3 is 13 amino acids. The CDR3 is CASTPGEQETQYF. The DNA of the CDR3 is TGTGCCAGCACTCCGGGGGAGCAAGAGACCCAGTACTTC.

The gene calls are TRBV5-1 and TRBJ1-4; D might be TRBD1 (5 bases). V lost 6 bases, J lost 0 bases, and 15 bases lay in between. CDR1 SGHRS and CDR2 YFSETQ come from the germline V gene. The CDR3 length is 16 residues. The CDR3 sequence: CASKGNLGATNEKLFF. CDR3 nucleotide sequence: TGCGCCAGCAAGGGGAATCTAGGCGCAACTAATGAAAAACTGTTTTTT. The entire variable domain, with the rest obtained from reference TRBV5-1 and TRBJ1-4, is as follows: KAGVTQTPRYLIKTRGQQVTLSCSPISGHRSVSWYQQTPGQGLQFLFEYFSETQRNKGNFPGRFSGRQFSNSRSEMNVSTLELGDSALYLCASKGNLGATNEKLFFGSGTQLSVL.

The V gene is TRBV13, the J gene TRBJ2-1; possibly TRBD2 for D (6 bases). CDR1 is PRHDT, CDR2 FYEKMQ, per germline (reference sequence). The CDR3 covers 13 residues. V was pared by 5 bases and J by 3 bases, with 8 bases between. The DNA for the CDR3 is TGTGCCAGCAGCCCGCGGGGCTACAATGAGCAGTTCTTC. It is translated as CASSPRGYNEQFF.

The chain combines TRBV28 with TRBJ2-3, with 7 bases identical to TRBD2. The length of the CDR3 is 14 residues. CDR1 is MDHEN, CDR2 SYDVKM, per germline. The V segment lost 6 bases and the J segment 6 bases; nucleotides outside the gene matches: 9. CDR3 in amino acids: CASRKAGPVDTQYF. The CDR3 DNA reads TGTGCCAGCAGGAAAGCGGGGCCCGTGGATACGCAGTATTTT.

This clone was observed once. In DNA form, the CDR3 reads TGTGCCAGCACCTTGGGAGGGGGTCTCTACGAGCAGTACTTC. Residues: CASTLGGGLYEQYF. The chain uses TRBV28 and TRBJ2-7, with a possible D match to TRBD2 (7 bases). The CDR3 spans 14 residues. Germline V lookup: CDR1 MDHEN, CDR2 SYDVKM. Trimming cost V 7 bases and J 3 bases, with 16 bases left between them. Variable domain in full (rest from reference TRBV28 and TRBJ2-7): DVKVTQSSRYLVKRTGEKVFLECVQDMDHENMFWYRQDPGLGLRLIYFSYDVKMKEKGDIPEGYSVSREKKERFSLILESASTNQTSMYLCASTLGGGLYEQYFGPGTRLTVT.

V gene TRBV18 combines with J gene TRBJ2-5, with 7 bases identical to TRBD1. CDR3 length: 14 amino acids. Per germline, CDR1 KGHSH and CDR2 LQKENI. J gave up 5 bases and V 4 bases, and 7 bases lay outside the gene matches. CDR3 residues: CASSQKGAFETQYF. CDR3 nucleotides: TGTGCCAGCTCACAAAAGGGGGCTTTTGAGACCCAGTACTTC.

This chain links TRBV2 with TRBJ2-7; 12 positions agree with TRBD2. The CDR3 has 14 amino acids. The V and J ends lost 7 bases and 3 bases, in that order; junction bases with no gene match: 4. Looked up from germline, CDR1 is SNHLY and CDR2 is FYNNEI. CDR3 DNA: TGTGCCAGCAAGGCGGGACTAGCGGGCTACGAGCAGTACTTC. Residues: CASKAGLAGYEQYF.

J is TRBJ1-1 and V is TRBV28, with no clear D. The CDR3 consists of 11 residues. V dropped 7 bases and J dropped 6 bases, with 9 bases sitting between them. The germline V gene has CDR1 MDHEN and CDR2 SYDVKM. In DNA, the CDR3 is TGTGCCAGCATAACTTTCGCTGAAGCTTTCTTT. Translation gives CASITFAEAFF.

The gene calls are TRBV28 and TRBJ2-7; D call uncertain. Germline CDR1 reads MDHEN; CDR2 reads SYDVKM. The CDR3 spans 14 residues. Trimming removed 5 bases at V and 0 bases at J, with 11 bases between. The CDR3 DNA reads TGTGCCAGCAGTAACACCGCCGCCTCCTACGAGCAGTACTTC. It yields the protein CASSNTAASYEQYF.

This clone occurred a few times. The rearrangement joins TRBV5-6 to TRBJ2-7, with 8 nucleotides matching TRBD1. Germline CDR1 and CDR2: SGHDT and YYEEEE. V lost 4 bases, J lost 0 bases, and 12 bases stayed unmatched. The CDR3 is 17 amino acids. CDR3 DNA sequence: TGTGCCAGCAGCCTCTTTACAGGGGGACCCGGCTCCTACGAGCAGTACTTC. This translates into CASSLFTGGPGSYEQYF.

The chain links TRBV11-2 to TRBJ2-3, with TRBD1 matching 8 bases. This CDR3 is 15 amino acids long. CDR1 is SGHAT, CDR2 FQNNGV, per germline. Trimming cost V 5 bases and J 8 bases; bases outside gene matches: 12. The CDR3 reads CASSPAGGRERTQYF. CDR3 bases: TGTGCCAGCAGCCCAGCAGGGGGCCGGGAGCGTACGCAGTATTTT.

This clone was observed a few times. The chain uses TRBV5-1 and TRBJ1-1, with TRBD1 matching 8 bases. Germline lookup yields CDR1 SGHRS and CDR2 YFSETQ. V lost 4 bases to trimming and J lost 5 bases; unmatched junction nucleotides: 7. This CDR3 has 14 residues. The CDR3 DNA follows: TGCGCCAGCAGCCCCCAGGGGGCGTCGACTGAAGCTTTCTTT. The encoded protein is CASSPQGASTEAFF.

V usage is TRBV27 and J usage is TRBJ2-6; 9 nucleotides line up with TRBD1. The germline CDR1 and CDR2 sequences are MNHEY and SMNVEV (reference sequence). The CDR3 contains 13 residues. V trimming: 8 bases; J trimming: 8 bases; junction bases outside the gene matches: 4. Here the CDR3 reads CASGTGSSNVLTF. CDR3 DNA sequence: TGTGCCAGCGGGACAGGGAGTTCCAACGTCCTGACTTTC. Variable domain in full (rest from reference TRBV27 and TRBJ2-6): EAQVTQNPRYLITVTGKKLTVTCSQNMNHEYMSWYRQDPGLGLRQIYYSMNVEVTDKGDVPEGYKVSRKEKRNFPLILESPSPNQTSLYFCASGTGSSNVLTFGAGSRLTVL.

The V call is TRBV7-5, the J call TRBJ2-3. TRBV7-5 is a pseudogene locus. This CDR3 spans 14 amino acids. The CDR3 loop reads CVRSLDDSTDTQYF. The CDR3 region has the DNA TGTGTCAGAAGCTTAGATGACAGCACAGATACGCAGTATTTT.

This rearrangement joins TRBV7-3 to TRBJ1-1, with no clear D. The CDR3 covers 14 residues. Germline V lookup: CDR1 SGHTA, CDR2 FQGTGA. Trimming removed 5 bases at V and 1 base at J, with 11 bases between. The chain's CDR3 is CASSPSGSNTEAFF. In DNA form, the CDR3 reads TGTGCCAGCAGCCCCTCCGGCTCGAACACTGAAGCTTTCTTT.